This TCR beta chain comes out of a study of blood T cell repertoires in COVID-19 (dated by TCRdb to about 2020). Concerning the study at large: Samples covering the acute and convalescent phases of COVID-19 were provided by collaborators in the United States, Italy and Spain. A freely available public database, intended as a resource for researchers studying the immune response to SARS-CoV-2, is where the repertoires were released. Nearly every sample came with metadata listing a de-identified subject ID, COVID-19 status, age in years and sex. The dataset comprised deeply sampled blood TCRbeta repertoires from subjects exposed to, actively infected with, or recovered from COVID-19. The prospective study material was composed of cDNA or gDNA derived from T cells, B-cell-depleted T cells, or PBMCs. Samples came from the ongoing ImmuneRACE study (first 160 participants) plus 1,254 subjects from 6 global collaborators. Where available, HLA class I and class II types were taken from metadata supplied by the sample provider and were not determined by assay-based typing. General study outcomes and caveats: Clinical and demographic metadata were provided uncurated, with the amount varying by source and participant.

TCRbeta CDR3 regions were amplified from genomic DNA by means of the immunoSEQ Assay, a bias-controlled multiplex PCR. The original methods were these. The number of nucleated cells in each sample was estimated from the amplification of reference gene primers within the assay. Sequence reads were collapsed and filtered to measure the absolute abundance of every unique TCRbeta CDR3 rearrangement. For each sample, productive Simpson clonality was calculated as the square root of Simpson's diversity index over productive rearrangements. The clones in this table, taken by TCRdb from immuneACCESS, are in-frame only. Not every clone is retained; where verified, under half of the shortfall comes from an unresolved V gene, and the cause of the rest is unknown. D and trimming come from the DNA, and the V and J calls and clone size come from that table. The sample has fewer than 250,000 clones on record, roughly 83% of them singletons. The biggest ten clones account for under 4% of the sample.

Reading from cysteine to phenylalanine, the CDR3 counts 18 amino acids. CDR3 DNA is the only sequence kept; it has 54 bases, read in frame from the first base. At the junction V is shortened by 8 bases and J by 0 bases, with 20 bases in between. The germline V gene gives CDR1 as MDHEN and CDR2 as SYDVKM. Remarks on this clone: Its binding antigen is unknown. Per-base qualities were not stored, and no clone one base away is much larger.

Participants in the prospective study were aged about 18 to 89 years, lived in more than 20 United States geographic areas, and enrolled through a virtual design. In the prospective study, cohorts were assigned on the basis of participant-reported clinical history obtained from a screening survey and a study questionnaire. For ImmuneRACE Cohort 3, a participant was defined as recovered based on two consecutive negative NP/OP PCR tests, clearance by a healthcare professional, or resolution of symptoms. In the prospective study, whole blood, serum and a nasopharyngeal or oropharyngeal swab were collected from each participant by mobile phlebotomists. Additional blood draws and questionnaires over an approximately two-month period could optionally be provided by prospective study participants. Prospective study blood samples were shipped either frozen or at room temperature before DNA extraction.

Material for sequencing was PBMCs or T cells enriched from blood (not recorded which). The chain is encoded by TRBV28 joined to TRBJ1-6, with a tentative D gene TRBD1 over 5 matching bases. The TCR sequence derives from a woman aged 25 to 39 who had recovered from COVID-19. CDR3 reads: CASVLDSKSSSYNSPLHF. The DNA sequence is TGTGCCAGCGTTCTAGACAGTAAATCCAGCTCCTATAATTCACCCCTCCACTTT.